This T cell receptor (beta chain) is drawn from a study of blood T cells in healthy people across ages. Primers used in a second PCR of about 6 to 11 cycles were a sample-barcoded 5' primer and a J-beta primer mix. A tag from a template-switch adaptor with 12 random nucleotides marked each cDNA molecule. From the 5' RACE reads, TCRdb called clonotypes with MiXCR, one entry per CDR3 protein. The sample holds about a million distinct CDR3 sequences, roughly half seen once. Sequences were obtained from blood. This TCR was sampled from a woman between 55 and 75 years old in good health.

The CDR3 nucleotides are TGCGCCAGCAAGTCATTCAGAGCGGGAGTGGAGACCCAGTACTTC. It codes for CASKSFRAGVETQYF. The chain joins TRBV5-1 to TRBJ2-5, with TRBD2 matching over 8 bases. Trimming removed 6 bases from V and 5 bases from J; junction bases left unmatched: 12. In germline, CDR1 is SGHRS, CDR2 YFSETQ. The CDR3 has 15 residues.